A selection of T cell receptor beta chains follows, all from one sample in a study of OX40 agonist ivuxolimab in advanced cancers. TCRdb's table, derived via immunoSEQ multiplex PCR, lists solely in-frame clones and lacks some. Of some 74,000 clones listed, 90% were seen once; the top ten hold around 0.34%. The source material was CD4+ or CD8+ T cells sorted from blood, sampled in a trial of the OX40 agonist ivuxolimab. The origin of the receptors is an adult with an advanced solid tumor such as melanoma, head and neck, liver or kidney cancer. Both conserved end residues are part of each CDR3. The order of the fields is CDR3 DNA, CDR3 protein, clone size, D gene, J gene, V gene. D genes are given only for firm matches. The size field is filled for only some rows; it gives once, few, many or a size class.

CDR3nt: TGTGCCAGCAGGGCCGAGGGGTGGAAGAACACCATATATTTT
CDR3aa: CASRAEGWKNTIYF
abundance: -
d_gene: -
j_gene: TRBJ1-3
v_gene: TRBV6-1

CDR3nt: TGTGCCAGCAGCCTTGAGGGGGGATCAAGCTACACCTTC
CDR3aa: CASSLEGGSSYTF
abundance: -
d_gene: -
j_gene: TRBJ1-2
v_gene: TRBV6-6

CDR3nt: TGTGCCAGCAGTTACCCGGGACAGGATGGCTACACCTTC
CDR3aa: CASSYPGQDGYTF
abundance: -
d_gene: TRBD1
j_gene: TRBJ1-2
v_gene: TRBV6-5

CDR3nt: TGTGCTAGTGGTTTGGTACTAGCGGGCCAAGAGACCCAGTACTTC
CDR3aa: CASGLVLAGQETQYF
abundance: -
d_gene: TRBD2
j_gene: TRBJ2-5
v_gene: TRBV12-5

CDR3nt: TGTGCCAGCAGCCCCGCGGCCGGGGATGGCGGAGAGACCCAGTACTTC
CDR3aa: CASSPAAGDGGETQYF
abundance: -
d_gene: -
j_gene: TRBJ2-5
v_gene: TRBV5-4

CDR3nt: TGTGCCAGCAGCTCTAAACCGGGACGGTTGAACACTGAAGCTTTCTTT
CDR3aa: CASSSKPGRLNTEAFF
abundance: -
d_gene: -
j_gene: TRBJ1-1
v_gene: TRBV7-3

CDR3nt: TGTGCCAGCAGCACCCGGCGGGGGGCTAACTATGGCTACACCTTC
CDR3aa: CASSTRRGANYGYTF
abundance: -
d_gene: -
j_gene: TRBJ1-2
v_gene: TRBV7-9

CDR3nt: TGTGCCAGCAGCGTAGACCCAGGGGCCTATGGCTACACCTTC
CDR3aa: CASSVDPGAYGYTF
abundance: -
d_gene: -
j_gene: TRBJ1-2
v_gene: TRBV9

CDR3nt: TGTGCCAGCAGCGCCGGACTAGCGGGGGATTCCTACGAGCAGTACTTC
CDR3aa: CASSAGLAGDSYEQYF
abundance: -
d_gene: TRBD2
j_gene: TRBJ2-7
v_gene: TRBV5-4

CDR3nt: TGTGCCAGCAGCTTAGTGGGAGAGGTCACTGAAGCTTTCTTT
CDR3aa: CASSLVGEVTEAFF
abundance: -
d_gene: -
j_gene: TRBJ1-1
v_gene: TRBV7-3

CDR3nt: TGTGCCAGCAGTTACGGCCCGGGACAGGGGATGACTGAAGCTTTCTTT
CDR3aa: CASSYGPGQGMTEAFF
abundance: -
d_gene: TRBD1
j_gene: TRBJ1-1
v_gene: TRBV6-5

CDR3nt: TGCGCCAGCAGTGAGTCCCAGGGAATGGTTACAAAGACCCAGTACTTC
CDR3aa: CASSESQGMVTKTQYF
abundance: -
d_gene: -
j_gene: TRBJ2-5
v_gene: TRBV10-1

CDR3nt: TGTGCCAGTAGGGGGAGAAACAGGGGGCGCGACACTGAAGCTTTCTTT
CDR3aa: CASRGRNRGRDTEAFF
abundance: -
d_gene: TRBD1
j_gene: TRBJ1-1
v_gene: TRBV19

CDR3nt: TGTGCCAGCAGCTTAATGGCAGGGGCGAGGAAACCGAACACTGAAGCTTTCTTT
CDR3aa: CASSLMAGARKPNTEAFF
abundance: -
d_gene: -
j_gene: TRBJ1-1
v_gene: TRBV5-4

CDR3nt: TGCGCCAGCAGTGCCAGCTCTGGAAACACCATATATTTT
CDR3aa: CASSASSGNTIYF
abundance: once
d_gene: -
j_gene: TRBJ1-3
v_gene: TRBV10-1

CDR3nt: TGTGCCAGCAGTGGGACCGCCGCACGCACAGATACGCAGTATTTT
CDR3aa: CASSGTAARTDTQYF
abundance: -
d_gene: -
j_gene: TRBJ2-3
v_gene: TRBV6-1

CDR3nt: TGTGCCAGCTCACCGGGGACAGAGTTGAACACTGAAGCTTTCTTT
CDR3aa: CASSPGTELNTEAFF
abundance: few
d_gene: TRBD1
j_gene: TRBJ1-1
v_gene: TRBV18

CDR3nt: TGTGCCAGTAAAGGCGGGGGCGAAGGTTTGAACCAAGAGACCCAGTACTTC
CDR3aa: CASKGGGEGLNQETQYF
abundance: -
d_gene: -
j_gene: TRBJ2-5
v_gene: TRBV19

CDR3nt: TGCGCCAGCAGCTATACTACAGGGGGCTCGGGAAACACCATATATTTT
CDR3aa: CASSYTTGGSGNTIYF
abundance: -
d_gene: TRBD1
j_gene: TRBJ1-3
v_gene: TRBV4-1

CDR3nt: TGTGCCAGTAGTATTCAGGGGTCCGTCGTACCCCAGCATTTT
CDR3aa: CASSIQGSVVPQHF
abundance: few
d_gene: -
j_gene: TRBJ1-5
v_gene: TRBV19

CDR3nt: TGCGCCAGCAGCTTGGACGGCACTGAAGCTTTCTTT
CDR3aa: CASSLDGTEAFF
abundance: -
d_gene: -
j_gene: TRBJ1-1
v_gene: TRBV5-1

CDR3nt: TGTGCCAGTCGTCGTAGGACGGAGAACACTGAAGCTTTCTTT
CDR3aa: CASRRRTENTEAFF
abundance: -
d_gene: -
j_gene: TRBJ1-1
v_gene: TRBV27

CDR3nt: TGTGCCAGCAGTTTTGACCTTAATGAAAAACTGTTTTTT
CDR3aa: CASSFDLNEKLFF
abundance: -
d_gene: -
j_gene: TRBJ1-4
v_gene: TRBV6-5

CDR3nt: TGTGCCAGCAGCCTATCCACAGATACGCAGTATTTT
CDR3aa: CASSLSTDTQYF
abundance: once
d_gene: -
j_gene: TRBJ2-3
v_gene: TRBV2

CDR3nt: TGTGCCAGCAGCCCAGACAGGGGGTACACCGGGGAGCTGTTTTTT
CDR3aa: CASSPDRGYTGELFF
abundance: -
d_gene: TRBD1
j_gene: TRBJ2-2
v_gene: TRBV5-4

CDR3nt: TGTGCCAGCAGCCGGACAGGGGGCCAAGAGACCCAGTACTTC
CDR3aa: CASSRTGGQETQYF
abundance: -
d_gene: TRBD1
j_gene: TRBJ2-5
v_gene: TRBV27

CDR3nt: TGTGCCAGCAGCTTAGCCCCGCGGCAGGGGGGAGAGACCCAGTACTTC
CDR3aa: CASSLAPRQGGETQYF
abundance: -
d_gene: -
j_gene: TRBJ2-5
v_gene: TRBV11-2

CDR3nt: TGTGCCAGCAGCTTATGGAGGGAGCACGATGAAAAACTGTTTTTT
CDR3aa: CASSLWREHDEKLFF
abundance: -
d_gene: -
j_gene: TRBJ1-4
v_gene: TRBV7-9

CDR3nt: TGTGCCAGCAGCAACGGAGCCGGGCTGTTTTTT
CDR3aa: CASSNGAGLFF
abundance: -
d_gene: -
j_gene: TRBJ1-4
v_gene: TRBV13

CDR3nt: TGTGCCAGCAGCCCGGGACAGGGCAAAAATTCACCCCTCCACTTT
CDR3aa: CASSPGQGKNSPLHF
abundance: -
d_gene: TRBD1
j_gene: TRBJ1-6
v_gene: TRBV9

CDR3nt: TGTGCCAGCAGTGAAAAGGGGGCTCAAGAGACCCAGTACTTC
CDR3aa: CASSEKGAQETQYF
abundance: -
d_gene: TRBD1
j_gene: TRBJ2-5
v_gene: TRBV6-1

CDR3nt: TGTGCCAGTAAGGGAAGGGGGAACACTGAAGCTTTCTTT
CDR3aa: CASKGRGNTEAFF
abundance: -
d_gene: -
j_gene: TRBJ1-1
v_gene: TRBV19

CDR3nt: TGTGCCATCAGTGAGCCTCAAGAGACCCAGTACTTC
CDR3aa: CAISEPQETQYF
abundance: -
d_gene: -
j_gene: TRBJ2-5
v_gene: TRBV10-3

CDR3nt: TGCAGCGTTGAACCTAGCGGGGGGGTCTCAGATACGCAGTATTTT
CDR3aa: CSVEPSGGVSDTQYF
abundance: -
d_gene: TRBD2
j_gene: TRBJ2-3
v_gene: TRBV29-1

CDR3nt: TGTGCCAGCAGCCTCCGGACCGGGGAGCTGTTTTTT
CDR3aa: CASSLRTGELFF
abundance: -
d_gene: -
j_gene: TRBJ2-2
v_gene: TRBV11-2

CDR3nt: TGTGCCAGCTCACCCGTGGACAGGGGGACCGGGGAGCTGTTTTTT
CDR3aa: CASSPVDRGTGELFF
abundance: -
d_gene: TRBD1
j_gene: TRBJ2-2
v_gene: TRBV18

CDR3nt: TGTGCCAGCAGCTTTTTGGGGGCTAACTATGGCTACACCTTC
CDR3aa: CASSFLGANYGYTF
abundance: -
d_gene: -
j_gene: TRBJ1-2
v_gene: TRBV7-9

CDR3nt: TGTGCCAGTAGGGACAGGGGGAGTTCACCCCTCCACTTT
CDR3aa: CASRDRGSSPLHF
abundance: few
d_gene: TRBD1
j_gene: TRBJ1-6
v_gene: TRBV2